The T cell receptor beta chain described here comes from a study of blood T cells in healthy people across ages. The study's findings and limits: Age showed a roughly linear inverse relationship with TCR beta diversity per million T cells. Any changes in expanded clonotypes were possibly confounded, as donor CMV status remained unknown.

Isolated PBMCs totaled at least 6 million in each sample. As regards this clonotype: Antigen unknown. A much more abundant neighbour one base away suggests this may be a read error. The missing conserved phenylalanine or tryptophan at the end of this CDR3 makes a read error likely.

The CDR3 sequence is 15 residues long. Deletions cut 0 bases from V and 4 bases from J, with 12 bases between. CDR1 and CDR2 from the germline V gene are SEHNR and FQNEAQ (reference sequence). Alongside a J-beta primer mix, a sample-barcoded 5' primer served in a second PCR lasting about 6 to 11 cycles. TCRdb re-analysed the 5' RACE reads in MiXCR, keeping a single row per CDR3 protein. This table has around 1,500,000 distinct CDR3 sequences, over 25% appearing once. This chain connects TRBV7-9 to TRBJ1-2, with D tentatively TRBD1 (6 bases). The sequencing sample was made of blood. The clonotype was recovered from a woman aged 25 to 39 in good health. The CDR3 nucleotides read TGTGCCAGCAGCTTAGCGCTTGGGGGCTCCTATGGCTACACCATC. Its protein is CASSLALGGSYGYTI.